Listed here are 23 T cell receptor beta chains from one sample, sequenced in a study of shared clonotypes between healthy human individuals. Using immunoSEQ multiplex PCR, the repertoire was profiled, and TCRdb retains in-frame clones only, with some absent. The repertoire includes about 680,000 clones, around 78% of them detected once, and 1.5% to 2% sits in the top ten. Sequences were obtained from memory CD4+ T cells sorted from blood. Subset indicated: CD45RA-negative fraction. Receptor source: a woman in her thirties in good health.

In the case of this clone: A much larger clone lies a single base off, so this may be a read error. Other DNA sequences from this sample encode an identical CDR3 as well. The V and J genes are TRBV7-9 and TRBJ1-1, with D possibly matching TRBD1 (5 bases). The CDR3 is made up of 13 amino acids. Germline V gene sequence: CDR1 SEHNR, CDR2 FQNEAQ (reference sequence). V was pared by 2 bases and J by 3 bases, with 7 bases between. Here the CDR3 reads CASSLQGDTEAFF. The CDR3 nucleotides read TGTGCCAGCAGCTTACAAGGGGACACTGAAGCTTTCTTT.

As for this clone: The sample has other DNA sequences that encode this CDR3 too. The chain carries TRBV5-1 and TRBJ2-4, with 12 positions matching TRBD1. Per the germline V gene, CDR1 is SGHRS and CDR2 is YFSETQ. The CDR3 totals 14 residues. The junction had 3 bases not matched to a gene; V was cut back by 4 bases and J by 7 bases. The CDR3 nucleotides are TGCGCCAGCAGCCCCGGGACAGGGGGCAACATTCAGTACTTC. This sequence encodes CASSPGTGGNIQYF.

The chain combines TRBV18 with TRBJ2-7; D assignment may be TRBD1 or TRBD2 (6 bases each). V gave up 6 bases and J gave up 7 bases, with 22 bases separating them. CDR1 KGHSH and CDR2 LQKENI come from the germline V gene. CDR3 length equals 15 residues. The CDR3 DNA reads TGTGCCAGCTCCGTGGGAGGACAGAACCAATGGGAGCAGTACTTC. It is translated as CASSVGGQNQWEQYF. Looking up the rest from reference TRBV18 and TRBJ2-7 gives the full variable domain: NAGVMQNPRHLVRRRGQEARLRCSPMKGHSHVYWYRQLPEEGLKFMVYLQKENIIDESGMPKERFSAEFPKEGPSILRIQQVVRGDSAAYFCASSVGGQNQWEQYFGPGTRLTVT.

CDR3 sequence reads: CASSLVAISTDTQYF. CDR3 nucleotide sequence: TGTGCCAGCAGCTTAGTTGCTATTAGCACAGATACGCAGTATTTT. The J gene is TRBJ2-3, the V gene TRBV7-2; D call uncertain. V was pared by 1 base and J by 0 bases, with 8 bases between. CDR1 and CDR2 (germline): SGHTA, FQGNSA. The CDR3 has 15 residues.

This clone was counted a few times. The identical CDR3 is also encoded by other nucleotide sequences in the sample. CDR3 residues: CASSLVRGRETQYF. The CDR3 region has the DNA TGCGCCAGCAGCTTGGTTCGGGGAAGGGAGACCCAGTACTTC. The chain combines TRBV5-1 with TRBJ2-5, with D perhaps matching TRBD2 (5 bases). CDR1 is SGHRS, CDR2 YFSETQ, per germline. V lost 0 bases, J lost 5 bases, and 11 bases lay in between. The CDR3 is made up of 14 amino acids. Filled out from reference TRBV5-1 and TRBJ2-5, the complete variable domain reads KAGVTQTPRYLIKTRGQQVTLSCSPISGHRSVSWYQQTPGQGLQFLFEYFSETQRNKGNFPGRFSGRQFSNSRSEMNVSTLELGDSALYLCASSLVRGRETQYFGPGTRLLVL.

CDR3 nucleotide sequence: TGTGCCAGCAGCGCCGTCCTGAACACCGGGGAGCTGTTTTTT. It codes for CASSAVLNTGELFF. V gene TRBV9 combines with J gene TRBJ2-2; no firm D call. CDR3 length: 14 residues. V was shortened by 3 bases and J by 1 base, with 7 bases between the two germline ends. Germline V CDR1 and CDR2: SGDLS, YYNGEE.

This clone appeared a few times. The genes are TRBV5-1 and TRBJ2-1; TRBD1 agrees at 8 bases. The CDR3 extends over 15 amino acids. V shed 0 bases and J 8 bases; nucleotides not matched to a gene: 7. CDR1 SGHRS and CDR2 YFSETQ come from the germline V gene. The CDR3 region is CASSLGQGAVDEQFF. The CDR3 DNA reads TGCGCCAGCAGCTTGGGTCAGGGGGCTGTCGATGAGCAGTTCTTC.

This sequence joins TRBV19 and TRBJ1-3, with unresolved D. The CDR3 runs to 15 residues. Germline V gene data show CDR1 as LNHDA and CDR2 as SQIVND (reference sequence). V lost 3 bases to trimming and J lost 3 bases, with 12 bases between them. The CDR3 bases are TGTGCCAGTAGTATCGGCCACAAGGATGGAAACACCATATATTTT. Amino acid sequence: CASSIGHKDGNTIYF.

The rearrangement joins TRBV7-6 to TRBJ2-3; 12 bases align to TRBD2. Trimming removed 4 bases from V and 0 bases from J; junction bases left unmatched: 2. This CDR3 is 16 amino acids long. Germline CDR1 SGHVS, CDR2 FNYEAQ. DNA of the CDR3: TGTGCCAGCAGCTCCGGGACTAGCGGGAGCACAGATACGCAGTATTTT. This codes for CASSSGTSGSTDTQYF.

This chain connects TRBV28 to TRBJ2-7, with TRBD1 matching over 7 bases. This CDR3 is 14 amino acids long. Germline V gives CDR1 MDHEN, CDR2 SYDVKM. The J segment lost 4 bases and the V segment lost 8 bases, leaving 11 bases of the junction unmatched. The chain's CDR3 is CASGTGVGVYEQYF. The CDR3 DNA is TGTGCCAGCGGTACAGGGGTGGGAGTATACGAGCAGTACTTC. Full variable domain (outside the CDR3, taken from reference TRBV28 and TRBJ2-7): DVKVTQSSRYLVKRTGEKVFLECVQDMDHENMFWYRQDPGLGLRLIYFSYDVKMKEKGDIPEGYSVSREKKERFSLILESASTNQTSMYLCASGTGVGVYEQYFGPGTRLTVT.

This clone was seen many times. The CDR3 spells CASGGTGTYNEQFF. CDR3 in DNA: TGTGCCAGCGGGGGGACAGGGACTTACAATGAGCAGTTCTTC. This chain connects TRBV6-5 to TRBJ2-1; the match to TRBD1 covers 9 bases. Per germline, CDR1 MNHEY and CDR2 SVGAGI. CDR3 size: 14 residues. V trimming: 8 bases; J trimming: 4 bases; junction bases outside the gene matches: 6.

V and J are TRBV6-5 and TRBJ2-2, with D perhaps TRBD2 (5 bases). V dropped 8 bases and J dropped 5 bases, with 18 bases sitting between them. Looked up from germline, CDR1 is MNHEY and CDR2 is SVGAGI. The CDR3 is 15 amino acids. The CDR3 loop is CASGREGGRTGELFF. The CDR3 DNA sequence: TGTGCCAGCGGAAGAGAGGGCGGTCGGACCGGGGAGCTGTTTTTT.

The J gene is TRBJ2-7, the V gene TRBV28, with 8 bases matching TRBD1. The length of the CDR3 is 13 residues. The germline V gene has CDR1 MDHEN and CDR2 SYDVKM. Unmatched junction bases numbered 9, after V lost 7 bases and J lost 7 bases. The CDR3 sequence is CASTGTGRREQYF. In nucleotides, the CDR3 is TGTGCCAGCACCGGGACAGGCCGTAGGGAGCAGTACTTC.

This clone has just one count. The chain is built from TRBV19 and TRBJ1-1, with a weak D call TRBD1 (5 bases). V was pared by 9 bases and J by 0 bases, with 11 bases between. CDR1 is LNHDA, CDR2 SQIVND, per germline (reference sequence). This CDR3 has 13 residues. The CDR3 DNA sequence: TGTGCCAGCTATGGGGCCGTGAACACTGAAGCTTTCTTT. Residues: CASYGAVNTEAFF.

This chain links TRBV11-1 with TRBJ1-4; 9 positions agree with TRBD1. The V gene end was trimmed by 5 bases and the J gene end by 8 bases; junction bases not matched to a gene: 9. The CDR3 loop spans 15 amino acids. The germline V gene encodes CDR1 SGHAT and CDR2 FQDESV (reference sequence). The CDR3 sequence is CASSLPGTGKEKLFF. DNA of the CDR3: TGTGCCAGCAGCCTACCCGGGACAGGGAAAGAAAAACTGTTTTTT.

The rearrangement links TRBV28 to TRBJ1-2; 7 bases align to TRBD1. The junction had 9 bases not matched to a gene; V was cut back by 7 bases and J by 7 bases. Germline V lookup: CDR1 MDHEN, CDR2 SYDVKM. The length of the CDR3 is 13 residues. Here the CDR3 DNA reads TGTGCCAGCACGCCAGGGGGGATAAGTGGCTACACCTTC. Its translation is CASTPGGISGYTF.

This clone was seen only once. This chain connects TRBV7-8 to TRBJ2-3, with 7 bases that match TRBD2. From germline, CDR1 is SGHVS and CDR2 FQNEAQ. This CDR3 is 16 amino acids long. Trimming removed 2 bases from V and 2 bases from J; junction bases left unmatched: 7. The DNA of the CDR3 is TGTGCCAGCAGCTTAAGGAGCGGGAAACTCACAGATACGCAGTATTTT. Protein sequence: CASSLRSGKLTDTQYF.

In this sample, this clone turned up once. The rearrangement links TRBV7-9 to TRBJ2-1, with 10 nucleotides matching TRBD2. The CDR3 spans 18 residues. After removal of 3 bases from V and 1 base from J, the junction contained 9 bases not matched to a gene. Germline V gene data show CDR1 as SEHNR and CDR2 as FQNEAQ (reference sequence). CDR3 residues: CASSFDASGSRSYNEQFF. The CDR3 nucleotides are TGTGCCAGCAGCTTCGACGCTAGCGGGAGTAGGTCCTACAATGAGCAGTTCTTC.

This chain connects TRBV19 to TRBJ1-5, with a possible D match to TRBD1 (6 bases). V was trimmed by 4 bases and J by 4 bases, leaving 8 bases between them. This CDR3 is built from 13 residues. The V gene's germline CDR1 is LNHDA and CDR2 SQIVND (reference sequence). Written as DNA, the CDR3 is TGTGCCAGTAGTACAACAGGGAATCAGCCCCAGCATTTT. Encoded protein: CASSTTGNQPQHF.

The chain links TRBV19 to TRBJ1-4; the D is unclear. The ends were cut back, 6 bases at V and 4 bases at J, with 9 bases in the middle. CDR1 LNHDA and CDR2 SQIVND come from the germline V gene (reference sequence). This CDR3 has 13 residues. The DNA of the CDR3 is TGTGCCAGTAGGGACGGAAATAATGAAAAACTGTTTTTT. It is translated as CASRDGNNEKLFF.

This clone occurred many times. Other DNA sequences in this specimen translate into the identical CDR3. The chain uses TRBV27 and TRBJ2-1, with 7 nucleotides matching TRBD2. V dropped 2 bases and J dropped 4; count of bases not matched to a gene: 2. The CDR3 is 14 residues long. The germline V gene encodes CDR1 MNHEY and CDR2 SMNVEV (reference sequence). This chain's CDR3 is CASSLEAGYNEQFF. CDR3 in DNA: TGTGCCAGCAGTTTAGAAGCGGGGTACAATGAGCAGTTCTTC.

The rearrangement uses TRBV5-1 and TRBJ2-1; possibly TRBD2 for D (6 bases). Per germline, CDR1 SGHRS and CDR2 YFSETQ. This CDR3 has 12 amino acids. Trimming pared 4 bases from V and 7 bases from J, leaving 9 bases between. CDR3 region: CASSPGGNEQFF. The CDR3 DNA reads TGCGCCAGCAGCCCTGGGGGGAATGAGCAGTTCTTC.

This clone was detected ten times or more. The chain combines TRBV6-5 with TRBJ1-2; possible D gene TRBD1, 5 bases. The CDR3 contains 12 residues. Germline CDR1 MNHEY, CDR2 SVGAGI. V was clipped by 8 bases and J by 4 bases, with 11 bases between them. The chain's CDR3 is CASGRGFYGYTF. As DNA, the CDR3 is TGTGCCAGCGGTCGGGGCTTCTATGGCTACACCTTC.